These T cell receptor beta chains were read from a single sample in a study of metastatic and nonmetastatic thyroid tumors. TCRdb recomputed clones from the PCR reads via MiXCR. Counted here are about 40,000 clones, less than 20% occurring once; the ten biggest clones make up around 9.9%. The sequenced sample was tumor tissue. The receptors stem from a female donor with papillary thyroid cancer or a benign thyroid nodule (not recorded which). Some clones in this sample may be carry-over from other donors' samples. Each CDR3 is given with its conserved first and last residue. The D gene is left open where the match is weak. Expanded clones get a size class; other rows say once, few or many, or leave the size out.

TGTGCCAGCAGCTTAGGAGCCGGGACAGAAGAGACCCAGTACTTC,CASSLGAGTEETQYF,TRBJ2-5,TRBD1,many,TRBV11-3
TGTGCCAGCAGCAACGTAGGTCAGGGCCAAGAGACCCAGTACTTC,CASSNVGQGQETQYF,TRBJ2-5,.,.,TRBV12-3/TRBV12-4
TGTGCCAGCAGTGTGGAGACTAGCGGCTCCTACGAGCAGTACTTC,CASSVETSGSYEQYF,TRBJ2-7,TRBD2,few,TRBV6-1
TGTGCCAGTCTCCCGGGACCCCACACTGAAGCTTTCTTT,CASLPGPHTEAFF,TRBJ1-1,.,many,TRBV19
TGTGCCAGCAGTTTTTCTCGGGGGGCTGGGGGCTACGAGCAGTACTTC,CASSFSRGAGGYEQYF,TRBJ2-7,.,.,TRBV11-2
TGCGCCAGCAGCTTGGTTGGTGGGGATCTCACAGATACGCAGTATTTT,CASSLVGGDLTDTQYF,TRBJ2-3,.,many,TRBV5-1
TGTGCCAGCAGTTTCTCCGGACACACGTCCTACGAGCAGTACTTC,CASSFSGHTSYEQYF,TRBJ2-7,.,many,TRBV6-5
TGTGCCACCAGTTATAGGCAGGTAGCGGGATTACCCTGCAATGAGCAGTTCTTC,CATSYRQVAGLPCNEQFF,TRBJ2-1,TRBD2,.,TRBV24-1
TGCGCCAGCAGCCAAGACCTTGACAGTGGTTCCTACGAGCAGTACTTC,CASSQDLDSGSYEQYF,TRBJ2-7,.,.,TRBV4-1
TGTGCCAGCAGTTATCCCAATTCAGGAGCGGGGACATATGGCTACACCTTC,CASSYPNSGAGTYGYTF,TRBJ1-2,.,many,TRBV6-2/TRBV6-3
TGTGCCAACAGCGCTTGGACTAGCGCTTCCTACGAGCAGTACTTC,CANSAWTSASYEQYF,TRBJ2-7,TRBD2,.,TRBV7-6
TGTGCCAGCAGCTTAACCCGGGGACAGGGAACTAATGAAAAACTGTTTTTT,CASSLTRGQGTNEKLFF,TRBJ1-4,TRBD1,many,TRBV7-2
TGTGCCAGCAGCCTCAGGGGGCGAGAGACCCAGTACTTC,CASSLRGRETQYF,TRBJ2-5,TRBD1,many,TRBV3-1
TGTGCCAGCAGCTCAAGACAGGGGTACGGCTACACCTTC,CASSSRQGYGYTF,TRBJ1-2,TRBD1,many,TRBV7-2
TGTGCCAGCAGCGCGACGGGGAAAGACGGACACTCTGGAAACACCATATATTTT,CASSATGKDGHSGNTIYF,TRBJ1-3,.,.,TRBV11-2
TGTGCCAGCAGCCAGGACCTAGCGGGAGTGGAGGAGCTGTTTTTT,CASSQDLAGVEELFF,TRBJ2-2,TRBD2,many,TRBV4-2
TGTGCCAGTAGTATTTGGGATGTGAAGAGCTCCTACGAGCAGTACTTC,CASSIWDVKSSYEQYF,TRBJ2-7,.,.,TRBV19